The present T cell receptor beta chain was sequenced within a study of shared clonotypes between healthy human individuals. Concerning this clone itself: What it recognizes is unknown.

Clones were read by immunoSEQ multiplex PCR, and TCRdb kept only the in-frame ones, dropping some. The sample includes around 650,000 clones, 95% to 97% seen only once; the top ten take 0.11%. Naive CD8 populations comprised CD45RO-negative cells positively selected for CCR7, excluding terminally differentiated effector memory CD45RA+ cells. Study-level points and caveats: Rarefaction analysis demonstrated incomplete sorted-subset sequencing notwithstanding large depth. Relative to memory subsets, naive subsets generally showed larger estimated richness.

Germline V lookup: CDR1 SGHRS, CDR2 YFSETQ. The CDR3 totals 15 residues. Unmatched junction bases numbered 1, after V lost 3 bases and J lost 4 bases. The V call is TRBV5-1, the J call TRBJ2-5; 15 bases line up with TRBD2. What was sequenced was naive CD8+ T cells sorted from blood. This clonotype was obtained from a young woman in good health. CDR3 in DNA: TGCGCCAGCAGCTGGACTAGCGGGAGGGGAGAGACCCAGTACTTC. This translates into CASSWTSGRGETQYF. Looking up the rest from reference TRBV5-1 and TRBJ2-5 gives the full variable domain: KAGVTQTPRYLIKTRGQQVTLSCSPISGHRSVSWYQQTPGQGLQFLFEYFSETQRNKGNFPGRFSGRQFSNSRSEMNVSTLELGDSALYLCASSWTSGRGETQYFGPGTRLLVL.